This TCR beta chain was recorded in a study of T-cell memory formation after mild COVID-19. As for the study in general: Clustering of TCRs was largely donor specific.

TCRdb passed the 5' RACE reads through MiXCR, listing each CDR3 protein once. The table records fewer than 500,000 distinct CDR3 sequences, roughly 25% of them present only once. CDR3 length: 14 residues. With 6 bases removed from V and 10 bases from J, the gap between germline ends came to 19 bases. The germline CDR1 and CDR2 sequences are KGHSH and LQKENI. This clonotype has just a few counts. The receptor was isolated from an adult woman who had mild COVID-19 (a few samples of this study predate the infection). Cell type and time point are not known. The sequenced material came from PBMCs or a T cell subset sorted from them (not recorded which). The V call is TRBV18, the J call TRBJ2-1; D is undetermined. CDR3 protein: CASSSPGFLGEQFF. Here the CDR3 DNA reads TGTGCCAGCTCCAGCCCGGGCTTTCTTGGGGAGCAGTTCTTC.